The 26 T cell receptor beta chains presented below share a single source sample, sequenced in a study of cytomegalovirus exposure and HLA in healthy donors. PCR employed 60 Vbeta and 13 Jbeta primers. TCRdb's copy holds only in-frame clones and misses some; the assay was immunoSEQ multiplex PCR. The repertoire holds about 170,000 clones, approximately 73% seen once, with approximately 5.1% in the top ten. The sequencing input was PBMCs. These receptors were collected from a woman aged 18-29 years in good health and CMV-seropositive.

The chain couples TRBV6-1 to TRBJ1-3; 7 positions match TRBD1. Germline V lookup: CDR1 MNHNS, CDR2 SASEGT. The trim removed 5 bases at V and 3 bases at J, leaving 4 bases unmatched. The CDR3 sequence is 14 residues long. CDR3 region: CASSNRGSGNTIYF. The CDR3 nucleotides read TGTGCCAGCAGTAACAGGGGAAGTGGAAACACCATATATTTT.

This clone has a handful of counts. The V gene is TRBV4-1, the J gene TRBJ1-1, with 9 positions matching TRBD1. Trimming removed 4 bases from V and 3 bases from J; junction bases left unmatched: 6. CDR1 is MGHRA and CDR2 is YSYEKL in the germline V gene. The CDR3 loop spans 15 amino acids. The chain's CDR3 is CASSRSDRGDTEAFF. The CDR3, as DNA: TGCGCCAGCAGCCGGTCGGACAGGGGAGACACTGAAGCTTTCTTT.

This chain joins TRBV2 and TRBJ2-3; a possible D gene is TRBD2 (7 bases). V shed 9 bases and J shed 6 bases, with 16 bases lying between them. This CDR3 region has 13 residues. Germline V gene lookup returns CDR1 SNHLY and CDR2 FYNNEI. The CDR3 DNA reads as TGTGCCAGGGGGGAGGGGGGGGAGGATACGCAGTATTTT. Protein sequence: CARGEGGEDTQYF.

The chain has TRBV7-2 and TRBJ1-4; D unresolved. Germline CDR1 reads SGHTA; CDR2 reads FQGNSA. V shed 5 bases and J shed 7 bases, with 14 bases lying between them. This CDR3 is built from 14 residues. DNA for the CDR3: TGTGCCAGCAGCGCCAGAGGGTCGGGTGAAAAACTGTTTTTT. Translation: CASSARGSGEKLFF.

This clone was seen a few times. The chain recombines TRBV11-1 with TRBJ1-4; D not certain. The V gene's germline CDR1 is SGHAT and CDR2 FQDESV (reference sequence). V was clipped by 4 bases and J by 12 bases, with 18 bases between them. There are 14 residues in the CDR3. Here the CDR3 reads CASSSVHPGGELFF. The CDR3, as DNA: TGTGCCAGCAGCTCAGTACACCCCGGAGGCGAACTGTTTTTT.

The genes are TRBV30 and TRBJ2-7; D is unresolved. This CDR3 is 11 amino acids long. Trimming took off 2 bases at V and 4 bases at J, with 6 bases between the two ends. Germline lookup yields CDR1 GTSNPN and CDR2 SVGIG (reference sequence). Written as DNA, the CDR3 is TGTGCCTGGAGTCGTAATTACGAGCAGTACTTC. It yields the protein CAWSRNYEQYF.

The chain uses TRBV9 and TRBJ2-5, with 8 nucleotides matching TRBD2. The germline gives CDR1 SGDLS, CDR2 YYNGEE. V was pared by 4 bases and J by 5 bases, with 10 bases of the junction left unmatched. The CDR3 is made up of 15 amino acids. The CDR3 spells CASSPVAGMGETQYF. For the CDR3, the DNA is TGTGCCAGCAGCCCCGTAGCGGGGATGGGGGAGACCCAGTACTTC.

A few counts support this clone. V usage is TRBV13 and J usage is TRBJ1-2, with TRBD1 identical over 9 bases. This CDR3 has 12 amino acids. J gave up 4 bases and V 10 bases, and 4 bases lay outside the gene matches. Germline values: CDR1 PRHDT, CDR2 FYEKMQ (reference sequence). The CDR3, as DNA: TGTGCCACGGGACAGGGCACCTATGGCTACACCTTC. As protein: CATGQGTYGYTF.

Worth noting for this clone: This same CDR3 is encoded by further DNA sequences in the sample. The CDR3 DNA is TGTGCCAGCAGTGACACTAGCGGGGGGGCCGATACGCAGTATTTT. Its protein is CASSDTSGGADTQYF. The chain joins TRBV6-4 to TRBJ2-3; 13 bases fit TRBD2. The J segment lost 6 bases and the V segment lost 2 bases, leaving 2 bases of the junction unmatched. This CDR3 has 15 amino acids. CDR1 is MRHNA and CDR2 is SNTAGT in the germline V gene.

The chain is built from TRBV15 and TRBJ2-5; TRBD2 is a possible D gene (6 bases). This CDR3 has 13 residues. Trimming shortened V by 4 bases and J by 2 bases, and 8 bases separated the two germline ends. Germline values: CDR1 LNHNV, CDR2 YYDKDF (reference sequence). Written as DNA, the CDR3 is TGTGCCACCAGCACTCGGGGGCAAGAGACCCAGTACTTC. Translated: CATSTRGQETQYF.

This clone came up a few times. The rearrangement uses TRBV6-4 and TRBJ2-7; tentative D call: TRBD1 (5 bases). The V end was cut by 0 bases, the J end by 0 bases, with 15 bases between. Germline V gene data show CDR1 as MRHNA and CDR2 as SNTAGT. The CDR3 loop spans 17 amino acids. The CDR3 here is CASSDSNCRAVSYEQYF. The CDR3 region has the DNA TGTGCCAGCAGTGACTCGAATTGCAGGGCGGTCTCCTACGAGCAGTACTTC.

V gene TRBV30 combines with J gene TRBJ2-5; 7 nucleotides agree with TRBD2. V dropped 0 bases and J dropped 2; count of bases not matched to a gene: 6. This CDR3 is 15 amino acids long. Germline V gene sequence: CDR1 GTSNPN, CDR2 SVGIG (reference sequence). The CDR3, as DNA: TGTGCCTGGAGTGTTACGGCGGGGGTACAAGAGACCCAGTACTTC. This gives the protein CAWSVTAGVQETQYF. The full variable domain, in which reference TRBV30 and TRBJ2-5 provide the parts outside the CDR3, is SQTIHQWPATLVQPVGSPLSLECTVEGTSNPNLYWYRQAAGRGLQLLFYSVGIGQISSEVPQNLSASRPQDRQFILSSKKLLLSDSGFYLCAWSVTAGVQETQYFGPGTRLLVL.

V is TRBV27 and J is TRBJ2-7; the match to TRBD1 covers 10 bases. The CDR3 contains 14 residues. Germline loops: CDR1 MNHEY, CDR2 SMNVEV (reference sequence). Trimming cost V 5 bases and J 5 bases; bases outside gene matches: 6. The CDR3 nucleotides read TGTGCCAGCAGTCGAGGGACAGGGGATCACGAGCAGTACTTC. Protein sequence: CASSRGTGDHEQYF.

This clone is a singleton in its sample. The chain employs TRBV7-2 and TRBJ2-3; D is ambiguous. V was clipped by 1 base and J by 0 bases, with 5 bases between them. The CDR3 length is 14 residues. CDR1 is SGHTA, CDR2 FQGNSA, per germline. In DNA form, the CDR3 reads TGTGCCAGCAGCTTAGGGCTGAGCACAGATACGCAGTATTTT. It translates to CASSLGLSTDTQYF.

The genes are TRBV29-1 and TRBJ2-1; 7 bases agree with TRBD1. The CDR3 consists of 15 residues. Per germline, CDR1 SQVTM and CDR2 ANQGSEA. The V and J ends lost 2 bases and 4 bases, in that order; junction bases with no gene match: 8. CDR3: CSVELTGQSYNEQFF. CDR3 nucleotide sequence: TGCAGCGTTGAACTAACGGGACAGAGTTACAATGAGCAGTTCTTC.

On this clone: The same CDR3 also results from other DNA sequences found in this sample. V usage is TRBV27 and J usage is TRBJ1-1, with 9 bases aligning to TRBD1. Per germline, CDR1 MNHEY and CDR2 SMNVEV (reference sequence). The CDR3 sequence is 14 residues long. V lost 0 bases and J lost 5; bases outside the gene matches: 1. For the CDR3, the DNA is TGTGCCAGCAGTTTATCGGGACAGGGAACTGAAGCTTTCTTT. Translating gives CASSLSGQGTEAFF.

Concerning this clone: A junction end diverges from the germline sequence, so it may reflect a read error. The rearrangement links TRBV7-9 to TRBJ1-1, with 7 positions matching TRBD1. Looked up from germline, CDR1 is SEHNR and CDR2 is FQNEAQ (reference sequence). The CDR3 is 14 amino acids. In DNA form, the CDR3 reads TGTTCCAGCAGCTTAACAGGGGTGGACACTGAAGCTTTCTTT. Translating gives CSSSLTGVDTEAFF. The full variable domain, rest sourced from reference TRBV7-9 and TRBJ1-1, is DTGVSQNPRHKITKRGQNVTFRCDPISEHNRLYWYRQTLGQGPEFLTYFQNEAQLEKSRLLSDRFSAERPKGSFSTLEIQRTEQGDSAMYLCSSSLTGVDTEAFFGQGTRLTVV.

The chain is built from TRBV5-4 and TRBJ2-3; D perhaps matches TRBD2 (6 bases). The germline V and J ends were trimmed by 4 bases and 0 bases, with 9 bases remaining between them. The CDR3 consists of 14 residues. CDR1 is SGHNT and CDR2 is YYREEE in the germline V gene (reference sequence). The CDR3 DNA follows: TGTGCCAGCAGCCAGGGACTTAGCACAGATACGCAGTATTTT. Its translation: CASSQGLSTDTQYF.

V is TRBV13 and J is TRBJ1-1; 9 bases match TRBD1. Trimming took 4 bases from V and 5 from J; bases not matched to a gene: 5. This CDR3 has 14 amino acids. Per germline, CDR1 PRHDT and CDR2 FYEKMQ (reference sequence). The CDR3: CASSSGQGDTEAFF. The CDR3 nucleotides are TGTGCCAGCAGCTCGGGACAGGGTGATACTGAAGCTTTCTTT.

The chain uses TRBV5-1 and TRBJ2-1; no clear D gene. V lost 1 base and J lost 8, with 7 bases in between. The CDR3 totals 12 residues. Looked up from germline, CDR1 is SGHRS and CDR2 is YFSETQ. The CDR3 bases are TGCGCCAGCAGCTTGCACTCGGATGAGCAGTTCTTC. It encodes CASSLHSDEQFF.

The chain employs TRBV19 and TRBJ1-1; D possibly corresponds to TRBD1 (5 bases). With 5 bases removed from V and 6 bases from J, the gap between germline ends came to 22 bases. The CDR3 spans 16 residues. The germline V gene has CDR1 LNHDA and CDR2 SQIVND (reference sequence). The CDR3, as DNA: TGTGCCAGTAGTCCGGTGGAGGGGAGGCTTCTCCCTGAAGCTTTCTTT. It translates to CASSPVEGRLLPEAFF.

V usage is TRBV9 and J usage is TRBJ2-1, with 11 positions matching TRBD2. Germline CDR1 and CDR2: SGDLS and YYNGEE. V was clipped by 4 bases and J by 0 bases; unmatched bases: 6. CDR3 length equals 17 residues. CDR3 nucleotides: TGTGCCAGCAGCTCAGCTCTAGCGGGGGGCTCCTACAATGAGCAGTTCTTC. This encodes CASSSALAGGSYNEQFF. Based on the CDR3 plus reference TRBV9 and TRBJ2-1, the full variable domain is DSGVTQTPKHLITATGQRVTLRCSPRSGDLSVYWYQQSLDQGLQFLIQYYNGEERAKGNILERFSAQQFPDLHSELNLSSLELGDSALYFCASSSALAGGSYNEQFFGPGTRLTVL.

Comment on this clone: Distinct nucleotide sequences in the sample also encode this CDR3. The V and J genes are TRBV7-9 and TRBJ2-7, with unresolved D. Trimming shortened V by 1 base and J by 3 bases, and 4 bases separated the two germline ends. Per germline, CDR1 SEHNR and CDR2 FQNEAQ (reference sequence). CDR3 length: 12 residues. The CDR3, as DNA: TGTGCCAGCAGCTTAGGGAGCTACGAGCAGTACTTC. This encodes CASSLGSYEQYF. Filled out from reference TRBV7-9 and TRBJ2-7, the complete variable domain reads DTGVSQNPRHKITKRGQNVTFRCDPISEHNRLYWYRQTLGQGPEFLTYFQNEAQLEKSRLLSDRFSAERPKGSFSTLEIQRTEQGDSAMYLCASSLGSYEQYFGPGTRLTVT.

The V and J genes are TRBV15 and TRBJ2-1, with 10 bases matching TRBD2. The germline CDR1 and CDR2 sequences are LNHNV and YYDKDF (reference sequence). CDR3 length: 19 residues. Unmatched junction bases numbered 16, after V lost 1 base and J lost 7 bases. The CDR3 region is CATSRGGSGGPPLGNEQFF. The CDR3 DNA reads TGTGCCACCAGCAGAGGTGGTAGCGGGGGGCCCCCTCTCGGTAATGAGCAGTTCTTC.

V usage is TRBV10-3 and J usage is TRBJ1-1; D not certain. This CDR3 spans 13 amino acids. V was pared by 4 bases and J by 1 base, with 7 bases between. CDR1 ENHRY and CDR2 SYGVKD come from the germline V gene. The CDR3 DNA follows: TGTGCCATCAGTGTGGCAGGGAACACTGAAGCTTTCTTT. Its protein product is CAISVAGNTEAFF.

The chain links TRBV6-1 to TRBJ2-3; weak D call: TRBD2 (5 bases). This CDR3 has 15 amino acids. The germline gives CDR1 MNHNS, CDR2 SASEGT. V was pared by 3 bases and J by 4 bases, with 14 bases between. The CDR3 is CASSDSGLNADTQYF. The CDR3 DNA sequence: TGTGCCAGCAGTGACTCGGGGTTAAATGCAGATACGCAGTATTTT.